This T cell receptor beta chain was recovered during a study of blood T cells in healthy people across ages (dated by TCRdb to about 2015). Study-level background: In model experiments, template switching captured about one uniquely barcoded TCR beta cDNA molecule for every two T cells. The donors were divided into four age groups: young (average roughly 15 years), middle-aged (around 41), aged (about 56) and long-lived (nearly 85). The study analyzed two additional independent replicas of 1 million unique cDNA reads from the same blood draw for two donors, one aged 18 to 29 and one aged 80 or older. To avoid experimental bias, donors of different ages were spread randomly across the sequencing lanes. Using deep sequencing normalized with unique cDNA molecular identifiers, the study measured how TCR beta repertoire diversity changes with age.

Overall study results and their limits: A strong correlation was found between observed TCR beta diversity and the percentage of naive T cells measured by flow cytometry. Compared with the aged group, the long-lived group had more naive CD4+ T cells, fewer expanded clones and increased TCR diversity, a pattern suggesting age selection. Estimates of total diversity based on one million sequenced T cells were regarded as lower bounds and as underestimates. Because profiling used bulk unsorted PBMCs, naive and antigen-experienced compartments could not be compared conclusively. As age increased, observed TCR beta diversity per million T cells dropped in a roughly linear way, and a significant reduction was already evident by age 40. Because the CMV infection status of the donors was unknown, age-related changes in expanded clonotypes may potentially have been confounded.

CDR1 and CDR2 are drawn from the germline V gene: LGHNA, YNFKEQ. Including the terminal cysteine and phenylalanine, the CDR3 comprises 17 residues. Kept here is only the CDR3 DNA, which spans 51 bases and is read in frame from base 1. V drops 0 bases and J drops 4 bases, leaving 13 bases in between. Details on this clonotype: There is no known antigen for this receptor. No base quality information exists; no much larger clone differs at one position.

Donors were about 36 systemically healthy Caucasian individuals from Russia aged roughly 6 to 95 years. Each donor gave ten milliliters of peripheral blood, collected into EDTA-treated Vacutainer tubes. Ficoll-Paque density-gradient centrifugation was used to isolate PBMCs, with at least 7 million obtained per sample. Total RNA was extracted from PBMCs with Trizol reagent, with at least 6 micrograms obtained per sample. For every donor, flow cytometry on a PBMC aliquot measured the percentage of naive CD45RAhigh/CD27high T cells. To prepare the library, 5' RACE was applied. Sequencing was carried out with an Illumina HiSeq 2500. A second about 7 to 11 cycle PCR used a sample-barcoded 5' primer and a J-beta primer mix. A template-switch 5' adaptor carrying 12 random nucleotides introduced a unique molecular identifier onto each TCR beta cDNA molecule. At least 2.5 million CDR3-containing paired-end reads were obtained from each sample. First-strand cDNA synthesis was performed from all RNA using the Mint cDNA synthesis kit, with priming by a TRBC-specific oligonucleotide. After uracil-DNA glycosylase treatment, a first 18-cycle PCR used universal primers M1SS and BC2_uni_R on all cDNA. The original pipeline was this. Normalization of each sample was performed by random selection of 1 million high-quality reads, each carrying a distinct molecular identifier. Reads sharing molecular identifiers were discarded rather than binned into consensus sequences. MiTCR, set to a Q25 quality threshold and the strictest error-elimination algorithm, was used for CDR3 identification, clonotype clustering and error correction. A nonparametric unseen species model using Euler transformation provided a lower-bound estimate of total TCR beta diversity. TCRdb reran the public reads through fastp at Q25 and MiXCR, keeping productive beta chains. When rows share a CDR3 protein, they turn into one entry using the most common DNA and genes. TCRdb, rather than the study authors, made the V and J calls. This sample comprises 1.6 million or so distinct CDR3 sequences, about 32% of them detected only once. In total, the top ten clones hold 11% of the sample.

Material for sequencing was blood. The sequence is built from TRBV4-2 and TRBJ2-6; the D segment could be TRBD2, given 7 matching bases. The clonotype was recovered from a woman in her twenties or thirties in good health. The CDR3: CASSQDMGGAGANVLTF. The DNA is TGTGCCAGCAGCCAAGATATGGGGGGGGCCGGGGCCAACGTCCTGACTTTC.